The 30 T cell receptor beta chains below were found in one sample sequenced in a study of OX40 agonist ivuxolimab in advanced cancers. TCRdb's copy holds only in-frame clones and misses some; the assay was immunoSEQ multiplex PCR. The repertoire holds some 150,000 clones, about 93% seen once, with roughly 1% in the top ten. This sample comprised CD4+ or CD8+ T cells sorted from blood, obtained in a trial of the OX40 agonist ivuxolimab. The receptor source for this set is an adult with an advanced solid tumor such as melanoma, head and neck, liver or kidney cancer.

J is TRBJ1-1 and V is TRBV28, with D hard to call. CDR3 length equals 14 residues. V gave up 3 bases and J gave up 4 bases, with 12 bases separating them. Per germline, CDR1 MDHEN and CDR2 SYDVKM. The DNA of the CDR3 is TGTGCCAGCAGTTTGCCCTCATATAGCACTGAAGCTTTCTTT. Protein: CASSLPSYSTEAFF.

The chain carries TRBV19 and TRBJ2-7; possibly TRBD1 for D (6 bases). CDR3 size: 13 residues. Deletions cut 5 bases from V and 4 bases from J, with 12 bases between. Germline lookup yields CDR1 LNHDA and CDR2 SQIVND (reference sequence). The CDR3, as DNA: TGTGCCAGTAGTGGTCAGGGGAAGTACGAGCAGTACTTC. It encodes CASSGQGKYEQYF.

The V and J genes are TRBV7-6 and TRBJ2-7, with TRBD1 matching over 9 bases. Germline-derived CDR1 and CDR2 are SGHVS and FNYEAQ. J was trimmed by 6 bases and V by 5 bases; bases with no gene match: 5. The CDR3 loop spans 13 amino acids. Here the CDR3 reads CASSPGQGGEQYF. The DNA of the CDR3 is TGTGCCAGCAGCCCGGGACAGGGCGGCGAGCAGTACTTC.

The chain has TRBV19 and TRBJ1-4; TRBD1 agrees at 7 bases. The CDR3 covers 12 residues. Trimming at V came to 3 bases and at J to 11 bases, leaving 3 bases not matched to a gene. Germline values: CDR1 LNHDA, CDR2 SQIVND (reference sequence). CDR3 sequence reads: CASSIEGGKLFF. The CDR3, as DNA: TGTGCCAGTAGTATCGAAGGGGGCAAACTGTTTTTT. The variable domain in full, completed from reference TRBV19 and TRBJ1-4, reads DGGITQSPKYLFRKEGQNVTLSCEQNLNHDAMYWYRQDPGQGLRLIYYSQIVNDFQKGDIAEGYSVSREKKESFPLTVTSAQKNPTAFYLCASSIEGGKLFFGSGTQLSVL.

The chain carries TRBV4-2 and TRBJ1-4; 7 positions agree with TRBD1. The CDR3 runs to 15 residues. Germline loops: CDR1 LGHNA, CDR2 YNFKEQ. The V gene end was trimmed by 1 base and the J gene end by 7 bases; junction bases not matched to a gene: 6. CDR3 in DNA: TGTGCCAGCAGCCAAGTGACCGGGACAGTTGAAAAACTGTTTTTT. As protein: CASSQVTGTVEKLFF.

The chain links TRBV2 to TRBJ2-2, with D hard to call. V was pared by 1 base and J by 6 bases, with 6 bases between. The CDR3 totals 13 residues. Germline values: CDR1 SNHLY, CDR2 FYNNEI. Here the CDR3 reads CASSEVIAGELFF. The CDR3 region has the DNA TGTGCCAGCAGTGAAGTTATAGCCGGGGAGCTGTTTTTT.

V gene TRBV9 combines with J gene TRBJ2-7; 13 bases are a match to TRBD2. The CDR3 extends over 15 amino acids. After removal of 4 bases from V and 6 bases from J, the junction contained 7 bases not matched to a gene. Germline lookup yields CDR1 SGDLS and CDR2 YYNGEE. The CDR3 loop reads CASSPTSGGPSEQYF. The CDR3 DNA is TGTGCCAGCAGCCCGACTAGCGGGGGGCCCTCCGAGCAGTACTTC. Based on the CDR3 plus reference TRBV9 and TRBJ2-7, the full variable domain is DSGVTQTPKHLITATGQRVTLRCSPRSGDLSVYWYQQSLDQGLQFLIQYYNGEERAKGNILERFSAQQFPDLHSELNLSSLELGDSALYFCASSPTSGGPSEQYFGPGTRLTVT.

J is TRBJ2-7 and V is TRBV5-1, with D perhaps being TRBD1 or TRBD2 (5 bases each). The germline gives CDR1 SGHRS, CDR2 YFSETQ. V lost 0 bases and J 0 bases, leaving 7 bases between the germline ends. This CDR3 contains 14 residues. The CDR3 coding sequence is TGCGCCAGCAGCTTGGGGGGACCCTCCTACGAGCAGTACTTC. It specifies CASSLGGPSYEQYF.

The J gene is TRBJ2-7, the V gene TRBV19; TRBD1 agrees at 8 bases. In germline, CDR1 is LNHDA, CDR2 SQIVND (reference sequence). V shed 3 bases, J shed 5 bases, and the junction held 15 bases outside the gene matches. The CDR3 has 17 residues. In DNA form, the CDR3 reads TGTGCCAGTAGTATTTCTCCATCCGGGACAGGTTTAAACGAGCAGTACTTC. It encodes CASSISPSGTGLNEQYF.

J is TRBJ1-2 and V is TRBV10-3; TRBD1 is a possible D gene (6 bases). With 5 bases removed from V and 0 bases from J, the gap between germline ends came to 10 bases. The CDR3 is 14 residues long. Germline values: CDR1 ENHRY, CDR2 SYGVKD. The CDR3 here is CAISPGETNYGYTF. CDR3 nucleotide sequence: TGTGCCATCAGTCCAGGGGAAACTAACTATGGCTACACCTTC.

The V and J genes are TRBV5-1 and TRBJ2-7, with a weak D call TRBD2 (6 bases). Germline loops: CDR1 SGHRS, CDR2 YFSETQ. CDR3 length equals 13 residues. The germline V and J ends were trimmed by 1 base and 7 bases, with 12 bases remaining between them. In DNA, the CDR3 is TGCGCCAGCAGCTTGTGGGGCGGGGAAGAGCAGTACTTC. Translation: CASSLWGGEEQYF.

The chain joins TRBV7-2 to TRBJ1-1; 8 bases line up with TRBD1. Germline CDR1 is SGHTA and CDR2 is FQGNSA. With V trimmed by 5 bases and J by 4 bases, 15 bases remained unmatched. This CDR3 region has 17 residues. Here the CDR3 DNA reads TGTGCCAGCAGCCCACACTATTCAACAGGGGGACGCACTGAAGCTTTCTTT. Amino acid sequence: CASSPHYSTGGRTEAFF.

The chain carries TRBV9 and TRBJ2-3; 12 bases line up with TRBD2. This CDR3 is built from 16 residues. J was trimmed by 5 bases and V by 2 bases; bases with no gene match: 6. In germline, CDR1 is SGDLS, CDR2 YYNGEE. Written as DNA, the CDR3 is TGTGCCAGCAGCGTCCGACTAGCGGGGGCGATAGATACGCAGTATTTT. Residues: CASSVRLAGAIDTQYF.

CDR3 amino acids: CASTGTRSTGELFF. The CDR3 DNA follows: TGTGCCAGCACCGGGACTAGGAGCACCGGGGAGCTGTTTTTT. The rearrangement links TRBV2 to TRBJ2-2; 8 bases agree with TRBD2. With 7 bases clipped from V and 4 bases from J, the junction kept 5 bases outside the gene matches. Germline CDR1 and CDR2: SNHLY and FYNNEI. The CDR3 runs to 14 residues.

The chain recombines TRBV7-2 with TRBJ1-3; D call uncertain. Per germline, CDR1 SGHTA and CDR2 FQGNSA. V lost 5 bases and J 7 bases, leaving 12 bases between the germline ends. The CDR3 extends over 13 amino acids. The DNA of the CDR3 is TGTGCCAGCAGCCCAGAGAGGAGCAACACCATATATTTT. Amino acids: CASSPERSNTIYF. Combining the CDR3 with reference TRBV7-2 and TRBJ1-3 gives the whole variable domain GAGVSQSPSNKVTEKGKDVELRCDPISGHTALYWYRQSLGQGLEFLIYFQGNSAPDKSGLPSDRFSAERTGGSVSTLTIQRTQQEDSAVYLCASSPERSNTIYFGEGSWLTVV.

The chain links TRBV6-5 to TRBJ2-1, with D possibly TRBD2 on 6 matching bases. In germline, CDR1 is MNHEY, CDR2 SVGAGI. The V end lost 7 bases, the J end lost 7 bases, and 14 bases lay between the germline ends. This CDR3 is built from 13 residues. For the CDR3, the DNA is TGTGCCAGCACCCGGGCCCGGGGGAATGAGCAGTTCTTC. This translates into CASTRARGNEQFF.

The CDR3 region has the DNA TGTGCCAGCACCTTGGCCGGGGGGACAGATACGCAGTATTTT. It specifies CASTLAGGTDTQYF. The V and J genes are TRBV7-2 and TRBJ2-3; 7 bases fit TRBD2. The CDR3 consists of 14 residues. V trimming: 7 bases; J trimming: 3 bases; junction bases outside the gene matches: 7. CDR1 SGHTA and CDR2 FQGNSA come from the germline V gene.

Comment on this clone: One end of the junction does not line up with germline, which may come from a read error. CDR3: CASSLAPGGSTGAFF. The CDR3 DNA is TGTGCCAGCAGCTTGGCCCCGGGCGGGAGTACTGGAGCTTTCTTT. The rearrangement links TRBV5-4 to TRBJ1-1; D is undetermined. Germline CDR1 and CDR2: SGHNT and YYREEE (reference sequence). This CDR3 is built from 15 residues.

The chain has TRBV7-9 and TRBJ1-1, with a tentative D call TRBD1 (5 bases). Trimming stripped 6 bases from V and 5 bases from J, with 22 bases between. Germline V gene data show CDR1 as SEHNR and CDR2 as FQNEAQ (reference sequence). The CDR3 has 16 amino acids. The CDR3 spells CASRPSLGGLLTEAFF. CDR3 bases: TGTGCCAGCAGACCCTCGTTGGGGGGTTTGTTAACTGAAGCTTTCTTT.

CDR3 in amino acids: CASSPLYGYTF. The CDR3 DNA reads as TGTGCCAGCAGCCCCCTTTATGGCTACACCTTC. The genes are TRBV6-5 and TRBJ1-2; D remains ambiguous. The V gene lost 6 bases and the J gene lost 5 bases, with 7 bases spanning the gap. Germline V gene lookup returns CDR1 MNHEY and CDR2 SVGAGI. The CDR3 extends over 11 amino acids.

The chain's CDR3 is CASSSFGQPQKLFF. CDR3 coding DNA: TGTGCCAGCAGTTCTTTCGGACAGCCGCAAAAACTGTTTTTT. The chain carries TRBV6-5 and TRBJ1-4; perhaps TRBD1 as D (6 bases). The CDR3 runs 14 residues. From germline, CDR1 is MNHEY and CDR2 SVGAGI. Between the trimmed V and J ends, which lost 4 bases and 9 bases, there was a span of 15 bases.

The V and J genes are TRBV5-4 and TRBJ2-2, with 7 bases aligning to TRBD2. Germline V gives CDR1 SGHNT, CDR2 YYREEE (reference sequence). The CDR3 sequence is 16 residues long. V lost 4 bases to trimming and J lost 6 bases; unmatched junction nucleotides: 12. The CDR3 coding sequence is TGTGCCAGCAGCGCGGGGGTCGGGGGAGGCCCCGGGGAGCTGTTTTTT. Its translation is CASSAGVGGGPGELFF.

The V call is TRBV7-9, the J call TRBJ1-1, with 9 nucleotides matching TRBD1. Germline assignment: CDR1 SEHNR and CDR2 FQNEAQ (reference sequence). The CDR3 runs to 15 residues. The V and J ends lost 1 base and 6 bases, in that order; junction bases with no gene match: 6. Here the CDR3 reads CASSLGGTGQSEAFF. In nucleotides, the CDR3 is TGTGCCAGCAGCTTAGGAGGGACAGGGCAATCTGAAGCTTTCTTT.

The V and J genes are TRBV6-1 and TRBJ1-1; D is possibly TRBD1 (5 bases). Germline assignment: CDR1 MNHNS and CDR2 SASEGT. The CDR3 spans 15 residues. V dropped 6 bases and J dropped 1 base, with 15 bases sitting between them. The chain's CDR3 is CASSPWGSGNTEAFF. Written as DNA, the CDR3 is TGTGCCAGCAGCCCGTGGGGGTCGGGGAACACTGAAGCTTTCTTT.

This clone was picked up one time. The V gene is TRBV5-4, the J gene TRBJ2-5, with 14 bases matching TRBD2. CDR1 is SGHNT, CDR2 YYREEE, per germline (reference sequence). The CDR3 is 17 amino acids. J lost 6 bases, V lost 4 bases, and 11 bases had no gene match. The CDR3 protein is CASSPGLAGDGVKTQYF. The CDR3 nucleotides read TGTGCCAGCAGCCCGGGACTAGCGGGAGATGGTGTGAAGACCCAGTACTTC.

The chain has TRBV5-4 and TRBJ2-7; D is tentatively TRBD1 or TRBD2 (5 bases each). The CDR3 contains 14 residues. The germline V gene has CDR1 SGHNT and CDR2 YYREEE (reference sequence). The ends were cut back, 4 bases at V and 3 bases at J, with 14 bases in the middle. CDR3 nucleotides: TGTGCCAGCAGCCCAGGGACCACCCGCTACGAGCAGTACTTC. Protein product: CASSPGTTRYEQYF.

In nucleotides, the CDR3 is TGTGCCAGCAGCTTAGCGGGGGGTAATGGCTACACCTTC. It translates to CASSLAGGNGYTF. This chain uses TRBV11-2 with TRBJ1-2, with a weak D call TRBD1 (5 bases). Germline CDR1 is SGHAT and CDR2 is FQNNGV. V was trimmed by 1 base and J by 6 bases, leaving 9 bases between them. The length of the CDR3 is 13 residues.

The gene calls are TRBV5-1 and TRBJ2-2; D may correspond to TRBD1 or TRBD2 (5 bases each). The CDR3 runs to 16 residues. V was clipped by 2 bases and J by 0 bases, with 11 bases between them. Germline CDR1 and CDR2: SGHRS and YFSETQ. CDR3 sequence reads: CASSFGDRPNTGELFF. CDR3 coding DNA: TGCGCCAGCAGCTTCGGGGACCGGCCGAACACCGGGGAGCTGTTTTTT.

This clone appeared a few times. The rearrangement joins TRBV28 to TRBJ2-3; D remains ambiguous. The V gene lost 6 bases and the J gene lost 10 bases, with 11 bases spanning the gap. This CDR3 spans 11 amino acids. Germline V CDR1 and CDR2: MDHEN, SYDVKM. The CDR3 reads CASRTGWAQYF. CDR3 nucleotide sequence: TGTGCCAGCAGGACTGGATGGGCGCAGTATTTT.

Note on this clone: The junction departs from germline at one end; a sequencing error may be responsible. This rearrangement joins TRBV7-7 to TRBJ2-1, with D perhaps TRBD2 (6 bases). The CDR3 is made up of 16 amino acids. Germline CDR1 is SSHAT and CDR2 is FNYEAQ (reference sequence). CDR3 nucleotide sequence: TGTGCTAGCAGCTCCCGTTGGGGGACTCGCTACAATGAGCAGTTCTTC. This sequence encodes CASSSRWGTRYNEQFF. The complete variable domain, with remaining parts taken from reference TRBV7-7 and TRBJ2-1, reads GAGVSQSPRYKVTKRGQDVTLRCDPISSHATLYWYQQALGQGPEFLTYFNYEAQPDKSGLPSDRFSAERPEGSISTLTIQRTEQRDSAMYRCASSSRWGTRYNEQFFGPGTRLTVL.